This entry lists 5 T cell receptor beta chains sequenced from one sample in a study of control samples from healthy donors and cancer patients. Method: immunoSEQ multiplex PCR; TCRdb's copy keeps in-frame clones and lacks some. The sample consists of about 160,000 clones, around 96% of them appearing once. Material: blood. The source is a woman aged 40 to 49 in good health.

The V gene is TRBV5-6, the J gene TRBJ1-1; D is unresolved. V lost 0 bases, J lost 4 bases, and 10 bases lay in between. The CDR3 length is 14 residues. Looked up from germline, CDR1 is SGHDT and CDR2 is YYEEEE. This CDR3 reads CASSLAVQPTEAFF. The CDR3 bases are TGTGCCAGCAGCTTGGCCGTACAGCCCACTGAAGCTTTCTTT.

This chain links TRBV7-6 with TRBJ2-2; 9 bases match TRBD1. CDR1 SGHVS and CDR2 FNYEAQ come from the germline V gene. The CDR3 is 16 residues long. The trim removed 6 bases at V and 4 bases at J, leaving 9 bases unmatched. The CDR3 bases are TGTGCCAGCAGGCCTCCCGGGACAGGGAGCACCGGGGAGCTGTTTTTT. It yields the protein CASRPPGTGSTGELFF.

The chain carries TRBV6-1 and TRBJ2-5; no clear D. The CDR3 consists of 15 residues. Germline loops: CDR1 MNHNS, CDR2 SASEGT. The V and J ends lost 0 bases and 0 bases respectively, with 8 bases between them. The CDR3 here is CASSEAGTYQETQYF. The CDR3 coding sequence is TGTGCCAGCAGTGAAGCGGGCACTTACCAAGAGACCCAGTACTTC.

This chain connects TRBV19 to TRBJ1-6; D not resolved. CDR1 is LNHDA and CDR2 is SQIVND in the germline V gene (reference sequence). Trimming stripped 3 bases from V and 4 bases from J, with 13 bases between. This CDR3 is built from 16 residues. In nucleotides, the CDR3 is TGTGCCAGTAGTATTGGCCGGGCCGGATATAATTCACCCCTCCACTTT. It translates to CASSIGRAGYNSPLHF.

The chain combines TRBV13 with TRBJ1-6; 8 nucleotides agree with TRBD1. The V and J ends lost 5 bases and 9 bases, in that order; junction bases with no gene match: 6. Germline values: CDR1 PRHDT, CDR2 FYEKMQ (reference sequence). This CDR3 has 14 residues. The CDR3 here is CASSADRGGSPLHF. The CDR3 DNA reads TGTGCCAGCAGCGCAGACAGGGGAGGTTCACCCCTCCACTTT.